A single sample gave rise to the 13 T cell receptor beta chains below, sequenced in a study of T cell responses to AZD1222 COVID-19 vaccine. Data came from immunoSEQ multiplex PCR; TCRdb stores just in-frame clones and leaves some out. Of over 100,000 clones listed, approximately 87% were seen once; the top ten hold roughly 12%. The source material was peripheral blood, sampled on day 0 of AZD1222 vaccination. These receptors all come from an adult in good health.

J is TRBJ1-6 and V is TRBV7-6; no reliable D call. Germline V CDR1 and CDR2: SGHVS, FNYEAQ. V lost 0 bases, J lost 9 bases, and 12 bases lay in between. The CDR3 sequence is 15 residues long. Here the CDR3 DNA reads TGTGCCAGCAGCTTAGCGGAGGGAATTGGTTCACCCCTCCACTTT. It translates to CASSLAEGIGSPLHF.

The CDR3 region has the DNA TGTGCCAGCAGTAAGGAAGGTGGGGCCACAGATACGCAGTATTTT. This gives the protein CASSKEGGATDTQYF. The chain couples TRBV25-1 to TRBJ2-3; D may be TRBD1 (5 bases). CDR3 length: 15 residues. Germline lookup yields CDR1 MGHDK and CDR2 SYGVNS. The germline V and J ends were trimmed by 5 bases and 2 bases, with 14 bases remaining between them.

This rearrangement joins TRBV19 to TRBJ1-2; 8 nucleotides align to TRBD1. This CDR3 has 14 residues. J was trimmed by 2 bases and V by 6 bases; bases with no gene match: 5. CDR1 is LNHDA and CDR2 is SQIVND in the germline V gene (reference sequence). CDR3 sequence: CASRGTGPNYGYTF. The DNA for the CDR3 is TGTGCCAGTAGGGGGACAGGACCCAACTATGGCTACACCTTC. Full variable domain (missing parts from reference TRBV19 and TRBJ1-2): DGGITQSPKYLFRKEGQNVTLSCEQNLNHDAMYWYRQDPGQGLRLIYYSQIVNDFQKGDIAEGYSVSREKKESFPLTVTSAQKNPTAFYLCASRGTGPNYGYTFGSGTRLTVV.

This clone was observed once. V is TRBV9 and J is TRBJ2-1, with D possibly matching TRBD2 (6 bases). V dropped 3 bases and J dropped 0 bases, with 16 bases sitting between them. CDR1 and CDR2 (germline): SGDLS, YYNGEE. The CDR3 contains 17 residues. The CDR3 sequence: CASSAGTPRSSYNEQFF. The DNA of the CDR3 is TGTGCCAGCAGCGCCGGGACTCCCAGAAGCTCCTACAATGAGCAGTTCTTC.

This clone was found once. The chain combines TRBV5-3 with TRBJ2-7, with D possibly TRBD2 on 6 matching bases. TRBV5-3 is noted as an ORF with a role that remains uncertain. The CDR3 is 20 residues long. V lost 4 bases and J 0 bases, leaving 29 bases between the germline ends. CDR3 sequence reads: CARSPTGGVSAGSRSYEQYF. The CDR3, as DNA: TGTGCCAGAAGCCCAACCGGGGGAGTATCGGCAGGGTCCCGCTCCTACGAGCAGTACTTC.

With regard to this clone: Other nucleotide sequences from this sample produce the same CDR3. This chain joins TRBV30 and TRBJ1-5; no clear D. Germline CDR1 and CDR2: GTSNPN and SVGIG (reference sequence). V dropped 5 bases and J dropped 0 bases, with 8 bases sitting between them. This CDR3 is built from 13 residues. The CDR3 nucleotides are TGTGCCTGGTCAGAGGATAGCAATCAGCCCCAGCATTTT. Encoded protein: CAWSEDSNQPQHF.

The CDR3 bases are TGTGCCAGCAGTTCACAGGGTAAACGTATACAAGAGACCCAGTACTTC. Encoded protein: CASSSQGKRIQETQYF. The chain couples TRBV28 to TRBJ2-5; D may be TRBD1 (6 bases). This CDR3 comprises 16 residues. Trimming removed 4 bases at V and 2 bases at J, with 17 bases between. From germline, CDR1 is MDHEN and CDR2 SYDVKM.

The rearrangement joins TRBV28 to TRBJ2-7, with 7 bases aligning to TRBD1. This CDR3 region has 13 residues. With 5 bases clipped from V and 3 bases from J, the junction kept 4 bases outside the gene matches. CDR1 and CDR2 (germline): MDHEN, SYDVKM. In nucleotides, the CDR3 is TGTGCCAGCAGTAGACAGGGAAACTACGAGCAGTACTTC. Amino acids: CASSRQGNYEQYF.

The chain has TRBV7-9 and TRBJ1-5; TRBD1 agrees at 12 bases. CDR3 length: 16 amino acids. Germline CDR1 SEHNR, CDR2 FQNEAQ (reference sequence). V was clipped by 4 bases and J by 12 bases; unmatched bases: 13. The CDR3 loop is CASSSAGQGAKIVQHF. Written as DNA, the CDR3 is TGTGCCAGCAGCTCAGCGGGACAGGGGGCGAAAATCGTCCAGCATTTT.

This chain uses TRBV28 with TRBJ1-2, with 7 bases identical to TRBD1. The CDR3 is made up of 15 amino acids. The V gene end was trimmed by 5 bases and the J gene end by 4 bases; junction bases not matched to a gene: 10. The germline V gene has CDR1 MDHEN and CDR2 SYDVKM. CDR3 in amino acids: CASSAPGQLFYGYTF. The CDR3 bases are TGTGCCAGCAGTGCCCCGGGACAGCTTTTCTATGGCTACACCTTC.

The chain has TRBV2 and TRBJ2-7, with TRBD1 matching 7 bases. CDR1 and CDR2 (germline): SNHLY, FYNNEI. The CDR3 consists of 8 residues. DNA of the CDR3: TGTGCCAGCGGGACAGTCCGGGTC. Amino acid sequence: CASGTVRV.

The chain recombines TRBV29-1 with TRBJ2-1; 8 nucleotides match TRBD2. The CDR3 is 14 amino acids. V trimming: 2 bases; J trimming: 7 bases; junction bases outside the gene matches: 7. Germline assignment: CDR1 SQVTM and CDR2 ANQGSEA. The CDR3 spells CSVEPSGSINEQFF. The CDR3 DNA sequence: TGCAGCGTTGAACCCAGCGGGAGTATAAATGAGCAGTTCTTC.

The rearrangement links TRBV5-4 to TRBJ2-2; 7 nucleotides line up with TRBD2. In germline, CDR1 is SGHNT, CDR2 YYREEE (reference sequence). J lost 0 bases, V lost 4 bases, and 12 bases had no gene match. The CDR3 sequence is 18 residues long. This CDR3 is CASSPRAQRETNTGELFF. The DNA of the CDR3 is TGTGCCAGCAGCCCGCGGGCTCAGCGGGAAACGAACACCGGGGAGCTGTTTTTT.